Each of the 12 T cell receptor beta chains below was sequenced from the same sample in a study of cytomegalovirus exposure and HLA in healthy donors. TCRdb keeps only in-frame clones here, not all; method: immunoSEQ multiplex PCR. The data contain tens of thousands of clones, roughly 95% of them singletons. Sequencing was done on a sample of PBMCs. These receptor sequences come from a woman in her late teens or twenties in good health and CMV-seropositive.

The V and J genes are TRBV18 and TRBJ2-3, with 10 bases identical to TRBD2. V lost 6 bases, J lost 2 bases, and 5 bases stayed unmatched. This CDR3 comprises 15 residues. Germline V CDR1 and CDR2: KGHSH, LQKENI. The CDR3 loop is CASSLAGVYTDTQYF. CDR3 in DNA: TGTGCCAGCTCGCTAGCGGGAGTGTACACAGATACGCAGTATTTT.

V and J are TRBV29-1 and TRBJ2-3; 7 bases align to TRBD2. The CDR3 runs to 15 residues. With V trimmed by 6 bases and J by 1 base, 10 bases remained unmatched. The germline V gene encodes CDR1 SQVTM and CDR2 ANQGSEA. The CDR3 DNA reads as TGCAGCGTAGGGCCGAGGCTAGCGGGCACAGATACGCAGTATTTT. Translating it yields CSVGPRLAGTDTQYF.

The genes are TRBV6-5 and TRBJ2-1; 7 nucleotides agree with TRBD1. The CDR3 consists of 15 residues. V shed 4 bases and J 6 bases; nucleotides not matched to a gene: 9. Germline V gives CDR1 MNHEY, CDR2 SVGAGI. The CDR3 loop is CASSSPSTGRNEQFF. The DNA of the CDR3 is TGTGCCAGCAGTTCCCCCTCGACAGGGCGCAATGAGCAGTTCTTC.

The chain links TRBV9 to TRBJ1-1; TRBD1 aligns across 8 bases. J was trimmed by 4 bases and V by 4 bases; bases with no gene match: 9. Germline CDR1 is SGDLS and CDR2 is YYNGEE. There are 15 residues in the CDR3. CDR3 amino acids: CASSPLDRAITEAFF. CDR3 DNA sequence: TGTGCCAGCAGCCCGCTGGACAGGGCAATCACTGAAGCTTTCTTT.

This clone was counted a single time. This CDR3 is CAGLWGGSEKLFF. The CDR3 nucleotides read TGTGCCGGTTTATGGGGGGGGAGTGAAAAACTGTTTTTT. The genes are TRBV30 and TRBJ1-4, with D perhaps matching TRBD1 (5 bases). The length of the CDR3 is 13 residues. Looked up from germline, CDR1 is GTSNPN and CDR2 is SVGIG (reference sequence). V lost 8 bases and J lost 7, with 17 bases in between.

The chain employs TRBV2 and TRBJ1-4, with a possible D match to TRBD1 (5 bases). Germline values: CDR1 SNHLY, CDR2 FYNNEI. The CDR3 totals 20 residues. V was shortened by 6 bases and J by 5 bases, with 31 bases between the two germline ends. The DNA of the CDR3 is TGTGCCAGCAGACTCAAGCCTCAGGGTATCACCCAGCTCAGAAATGAAAAACTGTTTTTT. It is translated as CASRLKPQGITQLRNEKLFF.

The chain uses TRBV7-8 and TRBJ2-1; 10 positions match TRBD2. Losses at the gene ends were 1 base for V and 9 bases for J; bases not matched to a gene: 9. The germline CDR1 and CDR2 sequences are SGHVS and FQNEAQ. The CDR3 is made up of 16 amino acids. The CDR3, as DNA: TGTGCCAGCAGCTTAGTCGGGCTAGCGGGAGAGGGTGAGCAGTTCTTC. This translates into CASSLVGLAGEGEQFF.

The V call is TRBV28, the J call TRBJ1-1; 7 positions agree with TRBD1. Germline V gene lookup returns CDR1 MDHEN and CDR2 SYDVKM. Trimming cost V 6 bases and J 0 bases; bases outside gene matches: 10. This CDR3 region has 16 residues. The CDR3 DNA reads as TGTGCCAGCAGGATTCGGACAGGTATCATGAACACTGAAGCTTTCTTT. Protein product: CASRIRTGIMNTEAFF.

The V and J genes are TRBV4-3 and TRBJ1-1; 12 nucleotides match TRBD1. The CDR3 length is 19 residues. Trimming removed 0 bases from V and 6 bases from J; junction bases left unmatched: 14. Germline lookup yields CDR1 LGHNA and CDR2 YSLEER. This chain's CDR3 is CASSQETAGTGTGGSEAFF. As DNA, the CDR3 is TGCGCCAGCAGCCAAGAGACGGCCGGGACCGGGACAGGGGGCTCTGAAGCTTTCTTT.

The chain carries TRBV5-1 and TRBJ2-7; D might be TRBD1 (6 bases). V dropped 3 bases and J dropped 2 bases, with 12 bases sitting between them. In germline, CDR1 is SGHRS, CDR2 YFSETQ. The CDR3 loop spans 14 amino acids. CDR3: CASSSQGTTYEQYF. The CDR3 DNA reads TGCGCCAGCAGCTCGCAGGGGACAACCTACGAGCAGTACTTC.

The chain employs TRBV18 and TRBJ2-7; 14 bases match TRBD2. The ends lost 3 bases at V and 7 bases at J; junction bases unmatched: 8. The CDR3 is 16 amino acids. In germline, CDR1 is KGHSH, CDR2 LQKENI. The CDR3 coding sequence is TGTGCCAGCTCACCCGGGACTAGCGGGAGAGATGGAGAGCAGTACTTC. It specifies CASSPGTSGRDGEQYF.

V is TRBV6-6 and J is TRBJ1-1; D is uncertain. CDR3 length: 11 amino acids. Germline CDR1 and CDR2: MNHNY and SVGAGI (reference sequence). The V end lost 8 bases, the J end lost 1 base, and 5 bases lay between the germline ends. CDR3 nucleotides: TGTGCCAGCTTGAGGAACACTGAAGCTTTCTTT. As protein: CASLRNTEAFF.